Shown below are 30 T cell receptor beta chains from a single sample sequenced in a study of cytomegalovirus exposure and HLA in healthy donors. Primers for the PCR totalled 60 Vbeta and 13 Jbeta. Assay used: immunoSEQ multiplex PCR; TCRdb lists only in-frame clones, some missing. The sample holds 160,000 or so clones, roughly 85% seen once. The material sequenced was PBMCs. These TCRs come from a male donor in good health and CMV-seropositive.

The V call is TRBV6-5, the J call TRBJ1-2; 9 bases are shared with TRBD1. V lost 4 bases, J lost 7 bases, and 4 bases stayed unmatched. Germline V gene lookup returns CDR1 MNHEY and CDR2 SVGAGI. The CDR3 spans 13 residues. CDR3 loop: CASSFRDRVGYTF. In DNA form, the CDR3 reads TGTGCCAGCAGTTTCCGGGACAGGGTTGGCTACACCTTC.

DNA for the CDR3: TGTGCCACCAGCATAGGGGGCATGTCCTACGAGCAGTACTTC. It translates to CATSIGGMSYEQYF. This chain connects TRBV15 to TRBJ2-7; 7 bases fit TRBD1. Germline V gene sequence: CDR1 LNHNV, CDR2 YYDKDF (reference sequence). V lost 4 bases, J lost 1 base, and 4 bases stayed unmatched. CDR3 length equals 14 residues.

This chain joins TRBV28 and TRBJ2-1, with 9 bases identical to TRBD2. V was clipped by 10 bases and J by 14 bases; unmatched bases: 18. Germline V CDR1 and CDR2: MDHEN, SYDVKM. The CDR3 consists of 14 residues. The DNA of the CDR3 is TGTGCCATCGAGGGAAGGGGTAGCGGGAGTTCTAAGTTCTTC. It yields the protein CAIEGRGSGSSKFF.

The gene calls are TRBV18 and TRBJ2-5; D unclear. Per the germline V gene, CDR1 is KGHSH and CDR2 is LQKENI. V lost 4 bases to trimming and J lost 2 bases, with 8 bases between them. The CDR3 has 13 residues. The CDR3 sequence: CASSRAEQETQYF. CDR3 in DNA: TGTGCCAGCTCACGGGCAGAACAAGAGACCCAGTACTTC.

The chain is built from TRBV10-3 and TRBJ1-6; TRBD1 aligns across 9 bases. Looked up from germline, CDR1 is ENHRY and CDR2 is SYGVKD. V was pared by 11 bases and J by 5 bases, with 4 bases of the junction left unmatched. CDR3 length: 13 amino acids. The CDR3 sequence: CASTGGNNSPLHF. The CDR3 coding sequence is TGTGCCTCAACAGGGGGCAATAATTCACCCCTCCACTTT.

The V call is TRBV11-2, the J call TRBJ2-1, with unresolved D. The CDR3 has 12 amino acids. V dropped 6 bases and J dropped 10 bases, with 13 bases sitting between them. Per the germline V gene, CDR1 is SGHAT and CDR2 is FQNNGV. The CDR3 loop reads CASRRSYGEQFF. CDR3 nucleotides: TGTGCCAGCAGGCGTAGCTACGGGGAGCAGTTCTTC.

V and J are TRBV9 and TRBJ2-2; 8 nucleotides line up with TRBD2. With 0 bases clipped from V and 4 bases from J, the junction kept 5 bases outside the gene matches. The CDR3 loop spans 16 amino acids. The germline V gene encodes CDR1 SGDLS and CDR2 YYNGEE. For the CDR3, the DNA is TGTGCCAGCAGCGTAGGGCTAGCGGGTAGCACCGGGGAGCTGTTTTTT. Amino acids: CASSVGLAGSTGELFF.

This clone showed up just once. The rearrangement joins TRBV10-3 to TRBJ1-5; weak D call: TRBD1 (6 bases). The CDR3 totals 17 residues. Between the trimmed V and J ends, which lost 0 bases and 2 bases, there was a span of 14 bases. Germline V lookup: CDR1 ENHRY, CDR2 SYGVKD. CDR3 DNA sequence: TGTGCCATCAGTGAGTCGGGGGGCGGGGGCGGCAATCAGCCCCAGCATTTT. This translates into CAISESGGGGGNQPQHF.

The genes are TRBV6-1 and TRBJ1-2; D gene uncertain. The CDR3 sequence is 13 residues long. CDR1 is MNHNS, CDR2 SASEGT, per germline. Deletions cut 1 base from V and 4 bases from J, with 7 bases between. The CDR3 sequence: CASSEGLIYGYTF. CDR3 DNA: TGTGCCAGCAGTGAAGGGCTGATCTATGGCTACACCTTC.

The genes are TRBV6-1 and TRBJ1-5; D call uncertain. The CDR3 spans 13 residues. CDR1 is MNHNS, CDR2 SASEGT, per germline. V was pared by 11 bases and J by 4 bases, with 15 bases between. Written as DNA, the CDR3 is TGTGCCGTTGGGCATAGCGGGAATCAGCCCCAGCATTTT. Amino acid sequence: CAVGHSGNQPQHF.

The chain's CDR3 is CAISGRGTEAFF. The CDR3, as DNA: TGTGCCATCTCAGGCAGGGGGACTGAAGCTTTCTTT. The chain uses TRBV10-3 and TRBJ1-1; the match to TRBD1 covers 7 bases. The V gene's germline CDR1 is ENHRY and CDR2 SYGVKD. The CDR3 has 12 residues. Losses at the gene ends were 8 bases for V and 5 bases for J; bases not matched to a gene: 5.

The J gene is TRBJ2-7, the V gene TRBV13, with D perhaps matching TRBD2 (5 bases). Germline V gene sequence: CDR1 PRHDT, CDR2 FYEKMQ (reference sequence). V dropped 0 bases and J dropped 5 bases, with 8 bases sitting between them. The CDR3 is made up of 13 amino acids. CDR3 bases: TGTGCCAGCAGCTTAGGACTAGGAAACGAGCAGTACTTC. Its protein product is CASSLGLGNEQYF.

This rearrangement joins TRBV15 to TRBJ2-7, with D maybe TRBD2 (5 bases). Looked up from germline, CDR1 is LNHNV and CDR2 is YYDKDF (reference sequence). Trimming stripped 3 bases from V and 2 bases from J, with 17 bases between. This CDR3 contains 16 residues. CDR3 nucleotide sequence: TGTGCCACCAGCAGTCCCCGGGGAGCAAGAACCTACGAGCAGTACTTC. Amino acids: CATSSPRGARTYEQYF.

V and J are TRBV7-9 and TRBJ2-7; 12 nucleotides align to TRBD1. This CDR3 spans 16 amino acids. Germline values: CDR1 SEHNR, CDR2 FQNEAQ (reference sequence). V shed 5 bases and J 7 bases; nucleotides not matched to a gene: 12. DNA for the CDR3: TGTGCCAGCAGCCCAACCCCGGGACAGGGGGCCGAAGAGCAGTACTTC. As protein: CASSPTPGQGAEEQYF.

The V call is TRBV2, the J call TRBJ1-1; no definite D call. CDR3 size: 11 residues. The V end was cut by 7 bases, the J end by 2 bases, with 5 bases between. Germline assignment: CDR1 SNHLY and CDR2 FYNNEI. The CDR3 protein is CASNLNTEAFF. The CDR3 DNA follows: TGTGCCAGCAACCTAAACACTGAAGCTTTCTTT.

The chain carries TRBV7-8 and TRBJ1-1, with a tentative D call TRBD1 (6 bases). The length of the CDR3 is 16 residues. Germline assignment: CDR1 SGHVS and CDR2 FQNEAQ. V was clipped by 4 bases and J by 4 bases, with 19 bases between them. The CDR3 sequence is CASSSPSPRGVTEAFF. CDR3 DNA sequence: TGTGCCAGCAGCTCGCCATCGCCCAGGGGTGTCACTGAAGCTTTCTTT.

This clone was found once. V is TRBV27 and J is TRBJ2-3, with TRBD2 matching over 8 bases. CDR3 size: 14 residues. CDR1 and CDR2 (germline): MNHEY, SMNVEV (reference sequence). J gave up 1 base and V 10 bases, and 7 bases lay outside the gene matches. The CDR3 loop is CATTGGGGTDTQYF. The CDR3 nucleotides are TGTGCCACCACGGGAGGGGGGGGCACAGATACGCAGTATTTT.

This clone was seen just once. The V gene is TRBV18, the J gene TRBJ2-7; 11 bases fit TRBD1. V shed 5 bases and J 4 bases; nucleotides not matched to a gene: 7. Germline CDR1 reads KGHSH; CDR2 reads LQKENI. There are 15 residues in the CDR3. CDR3 sequence (DNA): TGTGCCAGCTCAAGCCAGGGACAGGGGGGATACGAGCAGTACTTC. The encoded protein is CASSSQGQGGYEQYF.

V usage is TRBV2 and J usage is TRBJ2-6; a possible D gene is TRBD1 (6 bases). Germline-derived CDR1 and CDR2 are SNHLY and FYNNEI. V was cut by 4 bases and J by 0 bases, with 19 bases left in between. The CDR3 is 19 residues long. The CDR3 DNA is TGTGCCAGCAGTGGCCGGACAGCCTCATTCGGCTCTGGGGCCAACGTCCTGACTTTC. It encodes CASSGRTASFGSGANVLTF.

The V gene is TRBV27, the J gene TRBJ1-2, with D possibly matching TRBD1 (5 bases). Germline V gene sequence: CDR1 MNHEY, CDR2 SMNVEV (reference sequence). V lost 5 bases and J lost 4, with 11 bases in between. The CDR3 has 13 residues. The chain's CDR3 is CASSPPGLYGYTF. In DNA, the CDR3 is TGTGCCAGCAGTCCTCCAGGGCTCTATGGCTACACCTTC.

This chain connects TRBV30 to TRBJ2-5; 8 nucleotides agree with TRBD2. The CDR3 extends over 16 amino acids. Per germline, CDR1 GTSNPN and CDR2 SVGIG (reference sequence). V dropped 3 bases and J dropped 7; count of bases not matched to a gene: 16. CDR3 residues: CAWSEDHPGLGTTQYF. The CDR3 DNA reads as TGTGCCTGGAGCGAAGACCACCCGGGACTAGGGACGACCCAGTACTTC.

The chain is built from TRBV7-2 and TRBJ1-3; D unresolved. The CDR3 loop spans 16 amino acids. Trimming removed 1 base from V and 0 bases from J, with 10 bases in between. Per germline, CDR1 SGHTA and CDR2 FQGNSA. The chain's CDR3 is CASSLEVSFSGNTIYF. The CDR3, as DNA: TGTGCCAGCAGCTTAGAAGTCAGTTTCTCTGGAAACACCATATATTTT.

The chain uses TRBV5-6 and TRBJ1-2; TRBD1 agrees at 8 bases. The CDR3 has 18 amino acids. CDR1 SGHDT and CDR2 YYEEEE come from the germline V gene. The V and J ends lost 1 base and 3 bases, in that order; junction bases with no gene match: 14. CDR3 amino acids: CASSLLGTGTQIDYGYTF. CDR3 nucleotides: TGTGCCAGCAGCTTGCTCGGGACAGGAACACAGATTGACTATGGCTACACCTTC.

This rearrangement joins TRBV7-2 to TRBJ2-3, with TRBD2 identical over 14 bases. Germline CDR1 and CDR2: SGHTA and FQGNSA. This CDR3 contains 16 residues. The ends lost 4 bases at V and 7 bases at J; junction bases unmatched: 7. The CDR3 loop reads CASSSTGTSGGHTQYF. The DNA of the CDR3 is TGTGCCAGCAGCTCGACCGGGACTAGCGGGGGTCATACGCAGTATTTT.

This rearrangement joins TRBV11-2 to TRBJ2-7; 9 nucleotides align to TRBD1. The V gene's germline CDR1 is SGHAT and CDR2 FQNNGV. V was clipped by 1 base and J by 5 bases; unmatched bases: 6. The length of the CDR3 is 15 residues. The DNA for the CDR3 is TGTGCCAGCAGCTTAGCCTCCCGGGACAGGGACGAGCAGTACTTC. Its translation: CASSLASRDRDEQYF.

The rearrangement joins TRBV2 to TRBJ2-1, with 13 bases lining up with TRBD2. This CDR3 spans 16 amino acids. Germline lookup yields CDR1 SNHLY and CDR2 FYNNEI. V trimming: 7 bases; J trimming: 9 bases; junction bases outside the gene matches: 12. This chain's CDR3 is CASIGLGLAGAGEQFF. As DNA, the CDR3 is TGTGCCAGCATTGGCCTCGGACTAGCGGGAGCTGGTGAGCAGTTCTTC.

J is TRBJ1-3 and V is TRBV10-2; D is ambiguous. Germline V gene data show CDR1 as WSHSY and CDR2 as SAAADI. Trimming took off 0 bases at V and 5 bases at J, with 5 bases between the two ends. The CDR3 totals 13 residues. The CDR3 DNA reads TGCGCCAGCAGTGAGTCGTTCAGAAACACCATATATTTT. Translated: CASSESFRNTIYF.

This rearrangement joins TRBV4-1 to TRBJ2-5; a weak D match, TRBD2 (7 bases). This CDR3 has 15 amino acids. The V gene lost 4 bases and the J gene lost 3 bases, with 15 bases spanning the gap. Germline lookup yields CDR1 MGHRA and CDR2 YSYEKL. CDR3 DNA: TGCGCCAGCAGCCCGGGTAGGGGGGGAAAAGAGACCCAGTACTTC. This sequence encodes CASSPGRGGKETQYF.

The chain recombines TRBV5-6 with TRBJ1-1; the D is unclear. The CDR3 has 16 residues. Germline values: CDR1 SGHDT, CDR2 YYEEEE. V lost 1 base and J lost 4, with 17 bases in between. Here the CDR3 reads CASSLYFRVGSTEAFF. The DNA for the CDR3 is TGTGCCAGCAGCTTGTATTTCCGTGTAGGGAGCACTGAAGCTTTCTTT.

This clone turned up a few times. This sequence joins TRBV10-2 and TRBJ2-5; D possibly corresponds to TRBD1 (6 bases). The end of the DNA is better explained by TRBJ2-7, so the J call may be wrong. The germline V gene encodes CDR1 WSHSY and CDR2 SAAADI. This CDR3 is built from 12 residues. The CDR3 region has the DNA TGCGCCAGCAGTGCACAGGGAAACGAGCAGTACTTC. Encoded protein: CASSAQGNEQYF.